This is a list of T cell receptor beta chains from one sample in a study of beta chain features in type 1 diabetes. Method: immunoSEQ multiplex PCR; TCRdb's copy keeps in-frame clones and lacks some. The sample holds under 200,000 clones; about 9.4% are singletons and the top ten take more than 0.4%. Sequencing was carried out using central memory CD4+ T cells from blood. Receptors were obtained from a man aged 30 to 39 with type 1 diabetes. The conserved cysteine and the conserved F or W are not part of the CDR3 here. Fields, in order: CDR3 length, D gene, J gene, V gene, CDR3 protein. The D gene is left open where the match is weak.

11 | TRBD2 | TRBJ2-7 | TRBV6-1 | ASTRGVYYEQY
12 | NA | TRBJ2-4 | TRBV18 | ASSGQRAKNIQY
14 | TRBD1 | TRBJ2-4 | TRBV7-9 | ASGTTGARAKNIQY
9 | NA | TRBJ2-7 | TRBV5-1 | ASSENYEQY
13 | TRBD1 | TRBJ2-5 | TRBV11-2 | ASTSPGQTRETQY
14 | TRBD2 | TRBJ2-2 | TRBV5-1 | ASSLQGGSRTGELF
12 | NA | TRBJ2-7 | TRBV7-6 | ASSRGQSPYEQY
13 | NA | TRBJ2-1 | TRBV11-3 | ASSLEGGAYNEQF
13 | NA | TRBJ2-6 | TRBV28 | ASSPDSSGANVLT
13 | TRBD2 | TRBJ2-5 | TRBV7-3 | ASSPLTGRGETQY
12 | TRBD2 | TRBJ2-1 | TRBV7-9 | ASSLTSGDNEQF